This TCR beta chain was observed in a study of CD8 T cell repertoires and HIV-1 epitope variants. Study details: Separate wells received one of Twenty-five Gag or Nef variant peptides. Control wells had CMV/EBV/flu peptides, negative Ebola AY9, or no peptide. Enriched T cells were co-cultured with equal numbers of autologous T cell-negative antigen-presenting cells. Overall study findings and caveats: A handful of clonotypes recognized Nef KF9, one HW9, none TAALDMSHF.

This clone is a singleton in its sample. Its antigen is not known. The table came from immunoSEQ multiplex PCR; TCRdb's copy has only in-frame clones and leaves some out. The data hold tens of thousands of clones, with roughly 81% observed a single time. V was trimmed by 4 bases and J by 3 bases, leaving 19 bases between them. Germline values: CDR1 SGHTA, CDR2 FQGNSA. This CDR3 contains 16 residues. Material for sequencing was uncultured baseline CD8+ T cells from peripheral blood mononuclear cells (PBMCs). This chain joins TRBV7-2 and TRBJ2-7; tentative D call: TRBD2 (5 bases). This clonotype originated in a male donor with HIV. CDR3 residues: CASSSSLVGSRYEQYF. The DNA of the CDR3 is TGTGCCAGCAGCTCCTCCCTAGTAGGGAGTCGCTACGAGCAGTACTTC.